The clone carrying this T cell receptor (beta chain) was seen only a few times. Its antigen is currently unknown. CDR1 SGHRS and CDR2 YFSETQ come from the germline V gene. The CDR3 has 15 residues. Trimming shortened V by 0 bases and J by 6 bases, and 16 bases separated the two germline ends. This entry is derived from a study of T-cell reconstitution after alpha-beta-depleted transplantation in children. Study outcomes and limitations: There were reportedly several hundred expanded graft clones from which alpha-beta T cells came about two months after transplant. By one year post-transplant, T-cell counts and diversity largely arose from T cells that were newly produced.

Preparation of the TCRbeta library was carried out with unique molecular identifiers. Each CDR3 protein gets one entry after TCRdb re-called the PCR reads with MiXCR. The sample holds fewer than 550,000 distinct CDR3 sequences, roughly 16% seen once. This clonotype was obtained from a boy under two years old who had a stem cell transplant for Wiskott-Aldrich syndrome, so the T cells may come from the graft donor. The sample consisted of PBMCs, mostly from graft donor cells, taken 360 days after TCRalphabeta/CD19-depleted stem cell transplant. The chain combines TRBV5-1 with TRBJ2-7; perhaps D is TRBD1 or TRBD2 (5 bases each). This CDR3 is CASSLGHPHGGEQYF. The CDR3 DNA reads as TGCGCCAGCAGCTTGGGACACCCGCATGGGGGCGAGCAGTACTTC.